The rows below give T cell receptor beta chains drawn from one sample of a study of molecular identifiers for immune sequencing clone quantification. In TCRdb, the PCR reads were re-called with MiXCR into one record per CDR3 protein. In the table there are some 580,000 distinct CDR3 sequences, about 25% of which are singletons. The sequenced sample consisted of naive CD8+ T cells from blood, with Jurkat cell RNA spiked in. Source of these receptors: a human donor in good health. Some libraries in this study had Jurkat cell RNA spiked in. Both conserved end residues are part of each CDR3. Each record gives: clone size, D gene, V gene, J gene, CDR3 protein, CDR3 DNA. The D gene is left open where the match is weak. Where a row states a size, it is once, few, many or the class of an expanded clone; other rows omit it.

clone size: .
D gene: TRBD2
V gene: TRBV27
J gene: TRBJ2-3
CDR3 protein: CASSLIRGGWGTDTQYF
CDR3 DNA: TGTGCCAGCAGTTTGATACGGGGGGGATGGGGCACAGATACGCAGTATTTT

clone size: many
D gene: .
V gene: TRBV28
J gene: TRBJ1-6
CDR3 protein: CASSPDHPAGNSPLHF
CDR3 DNA: TGTGCCAGCAGTCCCGACCACCCCGCGGGTAATTCACCCCTCCACTTT

clone size: .
D gene: .
V gene: TRBV30
J gene: TRBJ2-1
CDR3 protein: CAWSAQPEQFF
CDR3 DNA: TGTGCCTGGAGTGCTCAACCTGAGCAGTTCTTC

clone size: few
D gene: TRBD1
V gene: TRBV27
J gene: TRBJ2-3
CDR3 protein: CASSLWTGGDTDTQYF
CDR3 DNA: TGTGCCAGCAGTTTATGGACAGGGGGTGACACAGATACGCAGTATTTT

clone size: many
D gene: TRBD2
V gene: TRBV28
J gene: TRBJ2-3
CDR3 protein: CASSLWGTSGRTTDTQYF
CDR3 DNA: TGTGCCAGCAGTTTATGGGGGACTAGCGGGAGAACCACAGATACGCAGTATTTT

clone size: many
D gene: TRBD2
V gene: TRBV29-1
J gene: TRBJ2-7
CDR3 protein: CSVQLAGFYEQYF
CDR3 DNA: TGCAGCGTCCAACTAGCGGGTTTCTACGAGCAGTACTTC

clone size: .
D gene: .
V gene: TRBV5-8
J gene: TRBJ2-7
CDR3 protein: CASSPRWDPYEQYF
CDR3 DNA: TGTGCCAGCAGCCCTCGGTGGGACCCATACGAGCAGTACTTC

clone size: .
D gene: .
V gene: TRBV5-5
J gene: TRBJ2-1
CDR3 protein: CASRPDLASSYNEQFF
CDR3 DNA: TGTGCCAGCAGACCCGATTTAGCGAGCTCCTACAATGAGCAGTTCTTC

clone size: .
D gene: .
V gene: TRBV3-2
J gene: TRBJ2-1
CDR3 protein: CASSPGTRRTSGNFYNEQFF
CDR3 DNA: TGTGCCAGCAGCCCCGGGACTAGAAGGACTAGCGGGAATTTCTACAATGAGCAGTTCTTC

clone size: .
D gene: .
V gene: TRBV3-1
J gene: TRBJ1-2
CDR3 protein: CASSETDYYGYTF
CDR3 DNA: TGTGCCAGCAGCGAGACAGATTACTATGGCTACACCTTC

clone size: .
D gene: TRBD1
V gene: TRBV4-3
J gene: TRBJ2-1
CDR3 protein: CASSHDRQGAYNAQFF
CDR3 DNA: TGCGCCAGCAGCCACGACCGGCAGGGGGCCTACAATGCGCAGTTCTTC

clone size: .
D gene: TRBD2
V gene: TRBV20-1
J gene: TRBJ2-1
CDR3 protein: CSAFERGDYNEQFF
CDR3 DNA: TGCAGTGCCTTCGAGCGGGGGGACTACAATGAGCAGTTCTTC

clone size: .
D gene: .
V gene: TRBV4-3
J gene: TRBJ2-7
CDR3 protein: CASSPGLLSAEQYF
CDR3 DNA: TGCGCCAGCAGCCCCGGCCTACTGTCGGCCGAGCAGTACTTC

clone size: .
D gene: TRBD2
V gene: TRBV11-2
J gene: TRBJ2-1
CDR3 protein: CASQPRAGGLRVVGNEQFF
CDR3 DNA: TGTGCCAGCCAACCGAGAGCGGGAGGCCTCCGAGTTGTGGGCAATGAGCAGTTCTTC

clone size: .
D gene: .
V gene: TRBV11-2
J gene: TRBJ2-1
CDR3 protein: CASSFLPRGSYNEQFF
CDR3 DNA: TGTGCCAGCAGCTTCCTACCTAGGGGGTCTTACAATGAGCAGTTCTTC

clone size: few
D gene: TRBD1
V gene: TRBV6-5
J gene: TRBJ1-6
CDR3 protein: CASSYTPTGGNSPLHF
CDR3 DNA: TGTGCCAGCAGTTACACACCCACAGGGGGAAATTCACCCCTCCACTTT

clone size: many
D gene: .
V gene: TRBV27
J gene: TRBJ2-5
CDR3 protein: CASSPNKGIQETQYF
CDR3 DNA: TGTGCCAGCAGCCCAAATAAGGGGATCCAAGAGACCCAGTACTTC

clone size: .
D gene: TRBD2
V gene: TRBV12-3/TRBV12-4
J gene: TRBJ2-5
CDR3 protein: CASSPDLAGVSQETQYF
CDR3 DNA: TGTGCCAGCAGTCCCGATCTAGCGGGAGTTTCTCAAGAGACCCAGTACTTC

clone size: many
D gene: .
V gene: TRBV2
J gene: TRBJ2-7
CDR3 protein: CASSESVPYEQYF
CDR3 DNA: TGTGCCAGCAGTGAGTCTGTCCCCTACGAGCAGTACTTC

clone size: many
D gene: TRBD1
V gene: TRBV12-3/TRBV12-4
J gene: TRBJ1-2
CDR3 protein: CASSWDSNYGYTF
CDR3 DNA: TGTGCCAGCAGTTGGGACAGTAACTATGGCTACACCTTC

clone size: .
D gene: TRBD2
V gene: TRBV28
J gene: TRBJ2-2
CDR3 protein: CASSLVPGLAGGRTGGLFF
CDR3 DNA: TGTGCCAGCAGTTTGGTCCCAGGGCTAGCGGGAGGGAGAACCGGGGGGCTGTTTTTT

clone size: .
D gene: TRBD1
V gene: TRBV19
J gene: TRBJ2-7
CDR3 protein: CASSTGTGDYVQYF
CDR3 DNA: TGTGCCAGTAGTACCGGGACAGGGGATTACGTGCAGTACTTC

clone size: few
D gene: TRBD2
V gene: TRBV30
J gene: TRBJ2-1
CDR3 protein: CAWSGTSGLYNEQFF
CDR3 DNA: TGTGCCTGGTCCGGGACTAGCGGACTATACAATGAGCAGTTCTTC

clone size: once
D gene: .
V gene: TRBV7-3
J gene: TRBJ2-3
CDR3 protein: CASSSSGVRWDTQYF
CDR3 DNA: TGTGCCAGCAGCTCCTCAGGGGTGCGGTGGGATACGCAGTATTTT

clone size: many
D gene: TRBD2
V gene: TRBV28
J gene: TRBJ2-1
CDR3 protein: CASSPGLAGGSGGQFF
CDR3 DNA: TGTGCCAGCAGTCCAGGACTAGCGGGGGGGTCCGGAGGGCAGTTCTTC

clone size: .
D gene: .
V gene: TRBV19
J gene: TRBJ2-7
CDR3 protein: CASHPENSYEQYF
CDR3 DNA: TGTGCCAGTCACCCAGAGAATTCCTACGAGCAGTACTTC

clone size: few
D gene: TRBD2
V gene: TRBV28
J gene: TRBJ2-7
CDR3 protein: CASSLRPSSGIYEQYF
CDR3 DNA: TGTGCCAGCAGTTTACGTCCCTCTAGCGGGATCTACGAGCAGTACTTC

clone size: .
D gene: TRBD1
V gene: TRBV20-1
J gene: TRBJ1-4
CDR3 protein: CSARPYRGDREVRSEKLFF
CDR3 DNA: TGCAGTGCTAGACCCTATAGGGGGGACAGGGAGGTCAGAAGTGAAAAACTGTTTTTT

clone size: .
D gene: TRBD1
V gene: TRBV30
J gene: TRBJ1-2
CDR3 protein: CAWSAGQGDSYTF
CDR3 DNA: TGTGCCTGGAGCGCCGGACAGGGTGACAGCTACACCTTC

clone size: .
D gene: TRBD1
V gene: TRBV20-1
J gene: TRBJ1-1
CDR3 protein: CRAPGQGSEAFF
CDR3 DNA: TGCCGTGCACCGGGACAGGGCTCCGAAGCTTTCTTT

clone size: few
D gene: TRBD1
V gene: TRBV10-3
J gene: TRBJ2-6
CDR3 protein: CAISEIGTGGEYSGANVLTF
CDR3 DNA: TGTGCCATCAGTGAGATAGGCACAGGGGGCGAATACTCTGGGGCCAACGTCCTGACTTTC

clone size: few
D gene: TRBD2
V gene: TRBV7-9
J gene: TRBJ2-3
CDR3 protein: CASSLGVAGSQYF
CDR3 DNA: TGTGCCAGCAGCTTAGGAGTAGCGGGATCGCAGTATTTT

clone size: .
D gene: .
V gene: TRBV11-3
J gene: TRBJ1-5
CDR3 protein: CASLLGQPQHF
CDR3 DNA: TGTGCCAGCCTTTTGGGTCAGCCCCAGCATTTT

clone size: .
D gene: .
V gene: TRBV5-3
J gene: TRBJ2-1
CDR3 protein: CASSSLAAAYNEQFF
CDR3 DNA: TGTGCCAGCAGCTCCTTGGCGGCGGCCTACAATGAGCAGTTCTTC

clone size: .
D gene: .
V gene: TRBV24-1
J gene: TRBJ2-7
CDR3 protein: CATSDTVSYEQYF
CDR3 DNA: TGTGCCACCAGTGATACAGTTTCCTACGAGCAGTACTTC

clone size: .
D gene: .
V gene: TRBV21-1
J gene: TRBJ2-1
CDR3 protein: CASSNQASGRRIHEQFF
CDR3 DNA: TGTGCCAGCAGCAACCAAGCTAGCGGGAGGCGCATCCATGAGCAGTTCTTC

clone size: .
D gene: .
V gene: TRBV5-1
J gene: TRBJ2-7
CDR3 protein: CTSSLGSVTYEQYF
CDR3 DNA: TGCACCAGCAGCTTGGGGTCAGTCACCTACGAGCAGTACTTC

clone size: few
D gene: TRBD1
V gene: TRBV7-9
J gene: TRBJ2-7
CDR3 protein: CASSPRTGTKYEQYF
CDR3 DNA: TGTGCCAGCAGCCCCAGGACAGGGACCAAATACGAGCAGTACTTC

clone size: many
D gene: .
V gene: TRBV25-1
J gene: TRBJ1-5
CDR3 protein: CASSSSSAQPQHF
CDR3 DNA: TGTGCCAGCAGTTCCTCGAGCGCTCAGCCCCAGCATTTT

clone size: many
D gene: .
V gene: TRBV6-5
J gene: TRBJ1-2
CDR3 protein: CASSYSNSYGYTF
CDR3 DNA: TGTGCCAGCAGTTATAGTAACAGCTATGGCTACACCTTC

clone size: few
D gene: TRBD1
V gene: TRBV27
J gene: TRBJ1-6
CDR3 protein: CASSPGTALSGYYNSPLHF
CDR3 DNA: TGTGCCAGCAGCCCTGGGACAGCACTTTCCGGCTACTATAATTCACCCCTCCACTTT

clone size: few
D gene: TRBD2
V gene: TRBV4-3
J gene: TRBJ2-3
CDR3 protein: CASSQSTSGASDTQYF
CDR3 DNA: TGCGCCAGCAGCCAATCGACTAGCGGGGCCTCGGATACGCAGTATTTT

clone size: .
D gene: TRBD2
V gene: TRBV7-6
J gene: TRBJ2-3
CDR3 protein: CASNLETSGLGPDTQYF
CDR3 DNA: TGTGCCAGCAACTTAGAGACTAGCGGGCTCGGCCCAGATACGCAGTATTTT

clone size: many
D gene: .
V gene: TRBV4-1
J gene: TRBJ1-1
CDR3 protein: CASSQDPGEAFF
CDR3 DNA: TGCGCCAGCAGCCAAGATCCTGGTGAAGCTTTCTTT

clone size: .
D gene: .
V gene: TRBV19
J gene: TRBJ2-1
CDR3 protein: CASSPRQSGGSSYNEQFF
CDR3 DNA: TGTGCCAGTAGCCCACGCCAATCCGGGGGAAGCTCCTACAATGAGCAGTTCTTC

clone size: .
D gene: .
V gene: TRBV5-4
J gene: TRBJ2-3
CDR3 protein: CASSLDQALIGTDTQYF
CDR3 DNA: TGTGCCAGCAGCTTGGATCAAGCGCTGATCGGCACAGATACGCAGTATTTT